The clone carrying this T cell receptor (beta chain) was seen at least ten times. J gave up 3 bases and V 1 base, and 6 bases lay outside the gene matches. This CDR3 spans 16 amino acids. Per germline, CDR1 LGHNA and CDR2 YSLEER. These data originate in a study of molecular identifiers for immune sequencing clone quantification. TCRdb independently ran MiXCR on the PCR reads; one entry per CDR3 protein. The sample includes around 100,000 distinct CDR3 sequences, roughly 38% of them seen just once. Naive CD8 T cells underwent sorting with the CD8+CD4-CCR7+CD45RA+ definition. The chain recombines TRBV4-3 with TRBJ2-3; 8 nucleotides agree with TRBD2. Sequenced input: naive CD8+ T cells from blood, with Jurkat cell RNA spiked in. Subset specified: FACS-sorted CD8+CD4-CCR7+CD45RA+ naive T cells. This clonotype originated in a human donor in good health. Some libraries in this study had Jurkat cell RNA spiked in. The CDR3 nucleotides read TGCGCCAGCAGCCAAGGCAGCGGGAGTTGGACAGATACGCAGTATTTT. This gives the protein CASSQGSGSWTDTQYF.